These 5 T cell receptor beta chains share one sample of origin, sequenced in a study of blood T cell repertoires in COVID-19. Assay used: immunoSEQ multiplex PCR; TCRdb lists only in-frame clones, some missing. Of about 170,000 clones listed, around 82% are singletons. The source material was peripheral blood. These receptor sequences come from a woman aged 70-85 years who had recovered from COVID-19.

The CDR3 sequence is CASSQTAAAYEQYF. The CDR3 DNA is TGTGCCAGCAGCCAGACGGCAGCGGCCTACGAGCAGTACTTC. The gene calls are TRBV7-9 and TRBJ2-7; D is possibly TRBD2 (5 bases). Germline CDR1 is SEHNR and CDR2 is FQNEAQ (reference sequence). Trimming pared 5 bases from V and 2 bases from J, leaving 13 bases between. The CDR3 runs 14 residues. The full variable domain, with the rest looked up from reference TRBV7-9 and TRBJ2-7, is DTGVSQNPRHKITKRGQNVTFRCDPISEHNRLYWYRQTLGQGPEFLTYFQNEAQLEKSRLLSDRFSAERPKGSFSTLEIQRTEQGDSAMYLCASSQTAAAYEQYFGPGTRLTVT.

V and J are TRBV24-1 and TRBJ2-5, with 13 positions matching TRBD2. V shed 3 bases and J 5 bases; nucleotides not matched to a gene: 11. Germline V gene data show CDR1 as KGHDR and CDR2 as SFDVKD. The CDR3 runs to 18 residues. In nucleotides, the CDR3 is TGTGCCACCAGTGATCGGGGGACCGGGACTAGCGGGGTTGAGACCCAGTACTTC. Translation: CATSDRGTGTSGVETQYF.

Here the CDR3 reads CASSVEAGPSYNEQFF. The CDR3, as DNA: TGTGCCAGCAGCGTGGAAGCGGGGCCCTCCTACAATGAGCAGTTCTTC. This chain links TRBV9 with TRBJ2-1, with 7 bases lining up with TRBD2. Germline lookup yields CDR1 SGDLS and CDR2 YYNGEE. The V gene end was trimmed by 2 bases and the J gene end by 0 bases; junction bases not matched to a gene: 5. This CDR3 is 16 amino acids long.

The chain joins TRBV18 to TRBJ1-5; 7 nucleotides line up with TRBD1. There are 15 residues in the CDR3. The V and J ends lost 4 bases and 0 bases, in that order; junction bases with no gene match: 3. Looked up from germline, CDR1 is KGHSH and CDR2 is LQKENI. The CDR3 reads CASSQGGPSNQPQHF. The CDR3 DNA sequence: TGTGCCAGCTCACAAGGGGGCCCTAGCAATCAGCCCCAGCATTTT.

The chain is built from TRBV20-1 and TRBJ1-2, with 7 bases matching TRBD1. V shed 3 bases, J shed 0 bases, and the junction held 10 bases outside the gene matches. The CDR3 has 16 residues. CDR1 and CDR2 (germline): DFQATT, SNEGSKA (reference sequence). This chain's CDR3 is CSASLANRGANYGYTF. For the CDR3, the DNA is TGCAGTGCTAGTTTGGCGAACAGGGGAGCTAACTATGGCTACACCTTC.